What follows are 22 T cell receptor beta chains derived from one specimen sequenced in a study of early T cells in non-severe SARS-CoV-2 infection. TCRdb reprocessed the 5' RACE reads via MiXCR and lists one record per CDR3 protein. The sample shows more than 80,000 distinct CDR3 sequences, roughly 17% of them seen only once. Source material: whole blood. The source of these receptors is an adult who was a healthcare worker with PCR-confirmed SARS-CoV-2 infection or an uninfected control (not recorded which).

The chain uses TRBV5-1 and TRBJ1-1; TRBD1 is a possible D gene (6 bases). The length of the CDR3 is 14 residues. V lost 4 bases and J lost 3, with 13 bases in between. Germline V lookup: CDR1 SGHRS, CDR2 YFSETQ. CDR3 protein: CASSPRAGDTEAFF. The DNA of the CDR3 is TGCGCCAGCAGCCCGAGAGCAGGGGACACTGAAGCTTTCTTT. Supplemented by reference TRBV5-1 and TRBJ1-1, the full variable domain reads KAGVTQTPRYLIKTRGQQVTLSCSPISGHRSVSWYQQTPGQGLQFLFEYFSETQRNKGNFPGRFSGRQFSNSRSEMNVSTLELGDSALYLCASSPRAGDTEAFFGQGTRLTVV.

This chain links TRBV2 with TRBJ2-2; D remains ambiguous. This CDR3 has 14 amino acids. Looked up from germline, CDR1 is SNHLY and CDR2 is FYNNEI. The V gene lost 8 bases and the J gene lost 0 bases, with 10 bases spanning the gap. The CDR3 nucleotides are TGTGCCAGCCGAAGAGGTTCGAACACCGGGGAGCTGTTTTTT. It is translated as CASRRGSNTGELFF.

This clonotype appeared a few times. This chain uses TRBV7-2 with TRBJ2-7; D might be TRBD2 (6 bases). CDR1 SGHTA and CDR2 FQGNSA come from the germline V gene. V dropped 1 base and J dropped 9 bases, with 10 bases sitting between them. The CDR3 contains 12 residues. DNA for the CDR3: TGTGCCAGCAGCTTAGATGTCGGGAGGCAGTACTTC. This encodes CASSLDVGRQYF.

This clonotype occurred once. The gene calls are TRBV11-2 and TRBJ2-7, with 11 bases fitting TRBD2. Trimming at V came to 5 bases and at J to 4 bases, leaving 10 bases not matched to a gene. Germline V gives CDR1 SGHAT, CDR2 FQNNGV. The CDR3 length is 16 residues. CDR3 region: CASSQPRTSGRYEQYF. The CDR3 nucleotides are TGTGCCAGCAGCCAACCCCGGACTAGCGGGCGATACGAGCAGTACTTC.

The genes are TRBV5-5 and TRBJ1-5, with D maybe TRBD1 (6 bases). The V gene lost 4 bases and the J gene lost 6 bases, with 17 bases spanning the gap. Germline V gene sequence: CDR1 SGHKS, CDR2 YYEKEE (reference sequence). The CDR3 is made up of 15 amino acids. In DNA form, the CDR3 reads TGTGCCAGCAGCCCAGAACCGGGACAACGTCAGCCCCAGCATTTT. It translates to CASSPEPGQRQPQHF.

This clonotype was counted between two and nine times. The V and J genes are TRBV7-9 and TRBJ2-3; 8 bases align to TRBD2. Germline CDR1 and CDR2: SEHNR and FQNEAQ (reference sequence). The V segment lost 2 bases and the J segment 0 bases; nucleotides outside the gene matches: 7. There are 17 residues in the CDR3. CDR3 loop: CASSLKRTSGSTDTQYF. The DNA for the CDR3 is TGTGCCAGCAGCTTAAAACGCACTAGCGGAAGCACAGATACGCAGTATTTT.

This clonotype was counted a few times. CDR3 protein: CATRGTTNEQFF. CDR3 in DNA: TGTGCCACCAGGGGGACGACGAATGAGCAGTTCTTC. The chain is built from TRBV24-1 and TRBJ2-1, with D perhaps TRBD1 or TRBD2 (5 bases each). Germline V gene sequence: CDR1 KGHDR, CDR2 SFDVKD. The CDR3 consists of 12 residues. V gave up 7 bases and J gave up 7 bases, with 10 bases separating them.

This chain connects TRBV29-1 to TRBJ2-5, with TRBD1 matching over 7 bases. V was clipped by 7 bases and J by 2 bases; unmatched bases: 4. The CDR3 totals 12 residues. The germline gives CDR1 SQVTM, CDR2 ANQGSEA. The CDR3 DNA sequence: TGCAGCGGGACAGGAGTTCAAGAGACCCAGTACTTC. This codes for CSGTGVQETQYF. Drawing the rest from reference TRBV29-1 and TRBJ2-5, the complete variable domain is SAVISQKPSRDICQRGTSLTIQCQVDSQVTMMFWYRQQPGQSLTLIATANQGSEATYESGFVIDKFPISRPNLTFSTLTVSNMSPEDSSIYLCSGTGVQETQYFGPGTRLLVL.

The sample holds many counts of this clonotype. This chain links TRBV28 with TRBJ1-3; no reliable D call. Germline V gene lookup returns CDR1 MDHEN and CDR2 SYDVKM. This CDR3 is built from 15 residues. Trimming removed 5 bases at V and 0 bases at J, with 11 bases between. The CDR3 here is CASSRQAASGNTIYF. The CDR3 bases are TGTGCCAGCAGTCGGCAGGCTGCCTCTGGAAACACCATATATTTT.

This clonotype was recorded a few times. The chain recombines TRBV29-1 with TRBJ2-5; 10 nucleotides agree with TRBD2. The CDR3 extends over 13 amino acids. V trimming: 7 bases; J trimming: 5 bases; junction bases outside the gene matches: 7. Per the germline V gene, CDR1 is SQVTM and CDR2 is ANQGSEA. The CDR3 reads CSAVAGGPETQYF. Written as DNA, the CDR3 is TGCAGCGCCGTAGCGGGAGGACCGGAGACCCAGTACTTC.

The CDR3 DNA follows: TGCGCCAGCAGCTTGGGTATCCTAGCGGGAGTCCGAGAGACCCAGTACTTC. Amino acid sequence: CASSLGILAGVRETQYF. The chain carries TRBV5-1 and TRBJ2-5; TRBD2 agrees at 10 bases. Germline-derived CDR1 and CDR2 are SGHRS and YFSETQ. The CDR3 totals 17 residues. V shed 0 bases and J 4 bases; nucleotides not matched to a gene: 9.

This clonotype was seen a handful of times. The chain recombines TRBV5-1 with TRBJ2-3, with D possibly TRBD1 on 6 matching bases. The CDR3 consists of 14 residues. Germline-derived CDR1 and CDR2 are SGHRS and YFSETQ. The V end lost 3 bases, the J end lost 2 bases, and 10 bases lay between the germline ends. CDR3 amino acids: CASSSGQITDTQYF. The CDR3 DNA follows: TGCGCCAGCAGCTCTGGACAGATCACAGATACGCAGTATTTT.

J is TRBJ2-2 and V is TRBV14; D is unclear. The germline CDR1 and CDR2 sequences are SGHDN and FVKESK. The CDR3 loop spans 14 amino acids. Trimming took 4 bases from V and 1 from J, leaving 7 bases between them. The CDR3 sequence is CASSPRENTGELFF. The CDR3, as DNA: TGTGCCAGCAGCCCTCGTGAGAACACCGGGGAGCTGTTTTTT.

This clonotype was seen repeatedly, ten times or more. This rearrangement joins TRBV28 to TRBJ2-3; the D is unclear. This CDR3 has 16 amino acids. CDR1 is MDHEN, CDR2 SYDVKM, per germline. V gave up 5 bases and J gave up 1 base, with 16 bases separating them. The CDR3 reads CASSLRTPLGTDTQYF. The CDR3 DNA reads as TGTGCCAGCAGTCTTCGGACGCCGCTCGGCACAGATACGCAGTATTTT.

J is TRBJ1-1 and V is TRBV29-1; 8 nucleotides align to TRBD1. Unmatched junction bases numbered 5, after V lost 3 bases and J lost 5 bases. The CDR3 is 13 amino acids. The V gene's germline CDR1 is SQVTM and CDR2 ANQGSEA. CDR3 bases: TGCAGCGTTGACAGGGGGCGCGGAACTGAAGCTTTCTTT. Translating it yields CSVDRGRGTEAFF.

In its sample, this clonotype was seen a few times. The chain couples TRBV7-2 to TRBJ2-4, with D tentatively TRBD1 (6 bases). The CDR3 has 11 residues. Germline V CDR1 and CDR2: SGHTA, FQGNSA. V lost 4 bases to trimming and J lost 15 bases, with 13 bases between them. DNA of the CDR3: TGTGCCAGCAGCTCAGGGACAAGGGGGTACTTC. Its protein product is CASSSGTRGYF.

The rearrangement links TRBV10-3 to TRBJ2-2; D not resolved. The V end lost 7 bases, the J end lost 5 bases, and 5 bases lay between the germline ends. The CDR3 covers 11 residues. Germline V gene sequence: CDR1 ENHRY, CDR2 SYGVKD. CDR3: CAITMTGELFF. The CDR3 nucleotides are TGTGCCATCACGATGACCGGGGAGCTGTTTTTT.

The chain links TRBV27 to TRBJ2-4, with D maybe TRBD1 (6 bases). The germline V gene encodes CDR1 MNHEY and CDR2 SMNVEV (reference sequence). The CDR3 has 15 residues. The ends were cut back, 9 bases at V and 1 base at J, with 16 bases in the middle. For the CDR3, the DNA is TGTGCCAGTAGGGGTAGGGGGACGGCCAAAAACATTCAGTACTTC. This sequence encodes CASRGRGTAKNIQYF.

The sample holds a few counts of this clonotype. In DNA, the CDR3 is TGTGCCAGCTCACCGCCTGCGCACCCGGATCACGCTGAAGCTTTCTTT. Translated: CASSPPAHPDHAEAFF. The rearrangement joins TRBV18 to TRBJ1-1; D is unclear. Germline V gene sequence: CDR1 KGHSH, CDR2 LQKENI. CDR3 length: 16 amino acids. The V and J ends lost 3 bases and 6 bases respectively, with 20 bases between them.

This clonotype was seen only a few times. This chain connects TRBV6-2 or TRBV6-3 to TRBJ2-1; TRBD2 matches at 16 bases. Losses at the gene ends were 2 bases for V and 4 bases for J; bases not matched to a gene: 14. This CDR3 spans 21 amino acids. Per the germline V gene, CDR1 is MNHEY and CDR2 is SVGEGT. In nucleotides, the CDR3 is TGTGCCAGCAGTTACCCCCAAGGAGCCGGGACTAGCGGGGGGGGGTACAATGAGCAGTTCTTC. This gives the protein CASSYPQGAGTSGGGYNEQFF.

The CDR3 nucleotides read TGTGCCAGCAGTGATCAGGTAGCGGGGGCCTACTACAATGAGCAGTTCTTC. Translating gives CASSDQVAGAYYNEQFF. This rearrangement joins TRBV6-1 to TRBJ2-1, with 9 positions matching TRBD2. This CDR3 has 17 residues. The germline gives CDR1 MNHNS, CDR2 SASEGT. Losses at the gene ends were 3 bases for V and 3 bases for J; bases not matched to a gene: 9.

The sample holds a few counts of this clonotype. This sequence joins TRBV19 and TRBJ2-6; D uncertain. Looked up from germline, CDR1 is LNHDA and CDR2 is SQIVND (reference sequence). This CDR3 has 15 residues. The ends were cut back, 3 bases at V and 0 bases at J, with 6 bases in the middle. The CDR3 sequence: CASSIKGSGANVLTF. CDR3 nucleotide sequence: TGTGCCAGTAGTATTAAGGGCTCTGGGGCCAACGTCCTGACTTTC.